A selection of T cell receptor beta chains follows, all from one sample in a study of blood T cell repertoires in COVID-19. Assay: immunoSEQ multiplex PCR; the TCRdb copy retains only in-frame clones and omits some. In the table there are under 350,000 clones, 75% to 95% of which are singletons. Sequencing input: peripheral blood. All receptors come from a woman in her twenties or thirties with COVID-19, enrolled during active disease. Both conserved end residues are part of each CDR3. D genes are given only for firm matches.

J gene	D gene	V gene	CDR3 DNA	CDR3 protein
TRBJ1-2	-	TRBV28	TGTGCCAGCAGCTATACAGGGTTGACCAACTATGGCTACACCTTC	CASSYTGLTNYGYTF
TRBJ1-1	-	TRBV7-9	TGTGCCAGCAGCTTAGGGGGCGGGGCAGCTGAAGCTTTCTTT	CASSLGGGAAEAFF
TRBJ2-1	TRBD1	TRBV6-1	TGTGCCAGCAGTCAAGATACCGGGACAGGGGTGAATGAGCAGTTCTTC	CASSQDTGTGVNEQFF
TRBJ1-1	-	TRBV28	TGTGCCAGTGCTCCAATACGGGGAAGGACTGAAGCTTTCTTT	CASAPIRGRTEAFF
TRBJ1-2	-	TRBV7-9	TGTGCCAGCAGCCCCATCCCGGGTAAGCCTAACTATGGCTACACCTTC	CASSPIPGKPNYGYTF
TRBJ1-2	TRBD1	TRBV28	TGTGCCAGCAGTCCCGCCGGGACAGGGGGCTATGGCTACACCTTC	CASSPAGTGGYGYTF
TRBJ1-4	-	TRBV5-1	TGCGCCAGCAGCCCGACGACGGGGGGGCCCAATGAAAAACTGTTTTTT	CASSPTTGGPNEKLFF
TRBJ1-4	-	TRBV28	TGTGCCAGCAGCAAGACACCAACTAATGAAAAACTGTTTTTT	CASSKTPTNEKLFF
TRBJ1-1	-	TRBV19	TGTGCCAGTAGGCAGGGCGAGAACACTGAAGCTTTCTTT	CASRQGENTEAFF
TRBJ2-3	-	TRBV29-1	TGCAGCGTGGAGAGGGGCACAGATACGCAGTATTTT	CSVERGTDTQYF
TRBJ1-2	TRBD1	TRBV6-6	TGTGCCAGCAGGCAGGGGGCAGGAGGCTACACCTTC	CASRQGAGGYTF
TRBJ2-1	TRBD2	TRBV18	TGTGCCAGCTCACCACTAGCGGGAGATGAGCAGTTCTTC	CASSPLAGDEQFF
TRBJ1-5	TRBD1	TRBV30	TGTGCCTGGGGACAGGGGCCCAATCAGCCCCAGCATTTT	CAWGQGPNQPQHF
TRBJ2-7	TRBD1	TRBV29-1	TGCAGCGTCACCACAGGGGGCTCATACGAGCAGTACTTC	CSVTTGGSYEQYF
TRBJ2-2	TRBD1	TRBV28	TGTGCCAGCAGTCGGACAGGGGACGTTGCCGGGGAGCTGTTTTTT	CASSRTGDVAGELFF